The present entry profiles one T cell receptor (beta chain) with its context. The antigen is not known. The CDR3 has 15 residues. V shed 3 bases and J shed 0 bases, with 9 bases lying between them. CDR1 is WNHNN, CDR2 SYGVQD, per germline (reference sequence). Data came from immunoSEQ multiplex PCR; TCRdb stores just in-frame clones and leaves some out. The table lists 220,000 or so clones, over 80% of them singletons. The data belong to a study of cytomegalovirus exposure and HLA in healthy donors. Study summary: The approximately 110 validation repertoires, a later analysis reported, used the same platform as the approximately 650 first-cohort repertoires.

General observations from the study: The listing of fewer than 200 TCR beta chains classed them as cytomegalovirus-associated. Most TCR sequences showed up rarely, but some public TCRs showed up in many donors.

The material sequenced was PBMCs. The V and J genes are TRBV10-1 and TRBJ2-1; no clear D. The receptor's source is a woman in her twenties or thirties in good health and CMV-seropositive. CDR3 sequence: CASSDSAYSYNEQFF. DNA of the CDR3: TGCGCCAGCAGTGATTCAGCCTACTCCTACAATGAGCAGTTCTTC.